This TCR beta chain stems from a study of breast tumors, draining lymph nodes, adjacent tissues. TCRdb reanalysed the multiplex PCR reads using MiXCR and keeps one entry per CDR3 protein. The table lists tens of thousands of distinct CDR3 sequences, roughly 24% of them singletons, with around 8.5% in the top ten. Germline V CDR1 and CDR2: MNHEY, SMNVEV (reference sequence). The V and J ends lost 0 bases and 8 bases respectively, with 13 bases between them. This CDR3 has 15 residues. This clonotype came up many times. This clonotype was sampled from a female donor with breast cancer. Some clones in this sample may be carry-over from other donors' samples. The rearrangement uses TRBV27 and TRBJ1-4, with D unresolved. The specimen sequenced was breast tumor tissue. This CDR3 reads CASSLSDGRGEKLFF. For the CDR3, the DNA is TGTGCCAGCAGTTTATCGGACGGCCGGGGAGAAAAACTGTTTTTT.